This is a list of T cell receptor beta chains from one sample in a study of blood T cells in healthy people across ages. TCRdb re-analysed the 5' RACE reads in MiXCR, keeping a single row per CDR3 protein. The sample carries 750,000 or so distinct CDR3 sequences, 20% to 30% recorded once. These same records also appear under a second study, on T cells of mothers and their children.

The material sequenced was blood. These receptor sequences come from a boy younger than 18 in good health. The CDR3 runs from the conserved cysteine through the conserved F or W. The D gene is left open where the match is weak. Only some rows state a clone size, as once, few, many or a class for expanded clones.

d_call	clone_size	v_call	j_call	cdr3_nt	cdr3_aa
TRBD2	few	TRBV6-2/TRBV6-3	TRBJ2-7	TGTGCCAGCAGCTACCCACTAGCGAAACCCACCTACGAGCAGTACTTC	CASSYPLAKPTYEQYF
NA	NA	TRBV4-1	TRBJ1-2	TGCGCCAGCAGCCCAATCGTCCAAGGCCTGGGGGGCTACACCTTC	CASSPIVQGLGGYTF
TRBD1	few	TRBV5-1	TRBJ1-4	TGCGCCAGCAGCTCAGGACAGGTCGGAACTAATGAAAAACTGTTTTTT	CASSSGQVGTNEKLFF
TRBD1	NA	TRBV4-1	TRBJ2-7	TGCGCCAGCAGCCAAGGGACAGGGGAGCACGAGCAGTACTTC	CASSQGTGEHEQYF
TRBD1	NA	TRBV6-2/TRBV6-3	TRBJ2-5	TGTGCCAGCAGACCTCAGGGGGCCCGGGAGACCCAGTACTTC	CASRPQGARETQYF
NA	few	TRBV11-2	TRBJ2-5	TGTGCCAGCAGCTTAGTGAGTCTAGCTCAGGGCCAGTACTTC	CASSLVSLAQGQYF
TRBD2	NA	TRBV18	TRBJ2-1	TGTGCCAGCTCACCTGATGCGGGAGGTCGTGAGTCGCAGTTCTTC	CASSPDAGGRESQFF
NA	few	TRBV20-1	TRBJ2-7	TGCAGTGCTTTCCCAAGCGGAGGCGAGCAGTACTTC	CSAFPSGGEQYF
TRBD1	NA	TRBV20-1	TRBJ2-7	TGCAGTGCTAGAGTAGGGACAGGGGGCAACGAGCAGTACTTC	CSARVGTGGNEQYF
NA	NA	TRBV25-1	TRBJ2-7	TGTGCCAGCAGTGAATCCGGCCTAGGGGGTGACCTCCTATTC	CASSESGLGGDLLF
TRBD1	NA	TRBV28	TRBJ2-7	TGTGCCAGCAGTCACCCAGGGGGACAGGGCGAGCAGTACTTC	CASSHPGGQGEQYF
NA	NA	TRBV11-3	TRBJ1-6	TGTGCCAGCAGCTTAGGGTCCAATTCACCCCTCCACTTT	CASSLGSNSPLHF
NA	NA	TRBV7-6	TRBJ1-4	TGTGCCAGCAGCTCCCCTTATGGGGGGGCTAATGAAAAACTGTTTTTT	CASSSPYGGANEKLFF
NA	NA	TRBV20-1	TRBJ2-1	TGCAGTGCCGGCCCCGCGATTAGCTCCTACAATGAGCAGTTCTTC	CSAGPAISSYNEQFF